This T cell receptor beta chain was recorded in a study of blood T cell repertoires in COVID-19. Study information: Samples representing acute and convalescent COVID-19 were sourced from the United States, Italy and Spain.

Germline CDR1 reads SGHRS; CDR2 reads YFSETQ. The CDR3 totals 15 residues. Deletions cut 3 bases from V and 4 bases from J, with 14 bases between. Sequenced by immunoSEQ multiplex PCR; TCRdb stores in-frame clones only, minus some. Among under 350,000 clones, 80% to 90% were seen once, and the ten largest hold roughly 4%. Recovered status in Cohort 3 required two negative PCRs, clearance, or symptom resolution. Sequencing was carried out using PBMCs or T cells enriched from blood (not recorded which). The sequence was obtained from a man aged 25-45 years who had recovered from COVID-19. The gene calls are TRBV5-1 and TRBJ1-3; D gene uncertain. CDR3 residues: CASSSRADSGNTIYF. In DNA, the CDR3 is TGCGCCAGCAGCTCCCGTGCGGACTCGGGAAACACCATATATTTT.